Sequencing of this TCR beta chain was carried out in a study of Graves' ophthalmopathy and Graves' hyperthyroidism. In the study overall: Hyperthyroidism was considered stable when no ophthalmopathy appeared within 18 months of follow-up. The study, taken as a whole, reports: Sensitivity reached 55% to 71% and specificity under 85% when the model predicted ophthalmopathy progression. The blood repertoire also included most expanded thyroid clonotypes above 0.001 frequency.

The CDR3 extends over 17 amino acids. Unmatched junction bases numbered 11, after V lost 7 bases and J lost 5 bases. Germline loops: CDR1 ENHRY, CDR2 SYGVKD. Comment on this clonotype: Its antigen is unknown.

Amplification targeted the TCR beta CDR3 regions, with RNA transcripts as the source material. First-round RT-PCR relied on HTBI primers, and a second-round multiplex PCR came next. Each CDR3 protein gets one entry after TCRdb re-called the multiplex PCR reads with MiXCR. The sample contains about 1.1 million distinct CDR3 sequences, roughly two fifths of which appear only once. Sequences were obtained from peripheral blood or thyroid tissue (not recorded which). The V and J genes are TRBV10-3 and TRBJ2-7; 16 positions agree with TRBD2. The TCR was taken from an adult man with Graves' hyperthyroidism. The CDR3 protein is CAIKPQSGLAGGDEQYF. The DNA of the CDR3 is TGTGCCATCAAGCCCCAATCGGGACTAGCGGGGGGGGACGAGCAGTACTTC.